Following are 8 T cell receptor beta chains from one sample sequenced in a study of technical replicates of blood from a few donors. Here immunoSEQ multiplex PCR was the method, and the copy in TCRdb shows in-frame clones only, minus some. The data contain tens of thousands of clones, roughly 94% of them seen just once; the ten biggest clones take up 0.3% to 0.5%. The material sequenced was T cells isolated from PBMCs. These receptor sequences come from a human donor in good health.

This clone was recorded once. The V gene is TRBV9, the J gene TRBJ2-7; 8 bases agree with TRBD2. Germline CDR1 SGDLS, CDR2 YYNGEE. V shed 4 bases, J shed 2 bases, and the junction held 11 bases outside the gene matches. This CDR3 is 16 amino acids long. CDR3 in amino acids: CASSPGGPGPTYEQYF. CDR3 in DNA: TGTGCCAGCAGCCCGGGGGGGCCCGGACCTACCTACGAGCAGTACTTC.

The CDR3 DNA is TGTGCCAGCAGCGTCACCTACGAGCAGTACTTC. Its translation: CASSVTYEQYF. This chain joins TRBV14 and TRBJ2-7; D remains unclear. The CDR3 spans 11 residues. Germline V lookup: CDR1 SGHDN, CDR2 FVKESK. V was shortened by 5 bases and J by 2 bases, with 4 bases between the two germline ends. Together with reference TRBV14 and TRBJ2-7, the CDR3 gives the full variable domain: EAGVTQFPSHSVIEKGQTVTLRCDPISGHDNLYWYRRVMGKEIKFLLHFVKESKQDESGMPNNRFLAERTGGTYSTLKVQPAELEDSGVYFCASSVTYEQYFGPGTRLTVT.

The chain combines TRBV4-3 with TRBJ2-7; possibly TRBD2 for D (6 bases). Trimming removed 0 bases at V and 0 bases at J, with 12 bases between. The CDR3 is made up of 16 amino acids. Germline lookup yields CDR1 LGHNA and CDR2 YSLEER. The CDR3 sequence is CASSQDIVGSSYEQYF. In nucleotides, the CDR3 is TGCGCCAGCAGCCAAGATATAGTCGGGAGCTCCTACGAGCAGTACTTC.

CDR3 sequence (DNA): TGTGCCAGCACCGATGCGGACAGGGGATATCAAGAGACCCAGTACTTC. Its translation is CASTDADRGYQETQYF. The chain is built from TRBV11-2 and TRBJ2-5, with 9 bases matching TRBD1. The CDR3 extends over 16 amino acids. V shed 7 bases, J shed 2 bases, and the junction held 11 bases outside the gene matches. Germline CDR1 is SGHAT and CDR2 is FQNNGV.

The CDR3 protein is CAWSWTGDTEAFF. In nucleotides, the CDR3 is TGTGCCTGGAGCTGGACAGGGGATACTGAAGCTTTCTTT. The chain employs TRBV30 and TRBJ1-1; 9 bases are a match to TRBD1. Germline V lookup: CDR1 GTSNPN, CDR2 SVGIG (reference sequence). This CDR3 comprises 13 residues. J lost 5 bases, V lost 3 bases, and 4 bases had no gene match. The variable domain in full, with the rest retrieved from reference TRBV30 and TRBJ1-1, is SQTIHQWPATLVQPVGSPLSLECTVEGTSNPNLYWYRQAAGRGLQLLFYSVGIGQISSEVPQNLSASRPQDRQFILSSKKLLLSDSGFYLCAWSWTGDTEAFFGQGTRLTVV.

V and J are TRBV6-9 and TRBJ2-7, with 12 bases that match TRBD2. J lost 4 bases, V lost 8 bases, and 9 bases had no gene match. Germline V gene sequence: CDR1 MNHGY, CDR2 SVAAGI. The length of the CDR3 is 15 residues. In DNA form, the CDR3 reads TGTGCCAGCTGGACTAGCGGGAAAAGGGCGTACGAGCAGTACTTC. This translates into CASWTSGKRAYEQYF.

V usage is TRBV27 and J usage is TRBJ1-1; 7 nucleotides match TRBD1. The CDR3 loop spans 14 amino acids. CDR1 MNHEY and CDR2 SMNVEV come from the germline V gene (reference sequence). After removal of 7 bases from V and 1 base from J, the junction contained 6 bases not matched to a gene. The CDR3 loop is CASNHRGENTEAFF. Written as DNA, the CDR3 is TGTGCCAGCAATCACAGGGGTGAGAACACTGAAGCTTTCTTT.

The V gene is TRBV28, the J gene TRBJ1-3, with a tentative D call TRBD1 (6 bases). This CDR3 has 14 residues. V was trimmed by 6 bases and J by 2 bases, leaving 11 bases between them. CDR1 and CDR2 from the germline V gene are MDHEN and SYDVKM. The CDR3 sequence: CASSRTGTGNTIYF. CDR3 bases: TGTGCCAGCAGCCGAACAGGGACTGGAAACACCATATATTTT.